A single count supports the clone carrying this T cell receptor (beta chain). The sample originates from a study of identifying expanded T cells in peripheral blood. Assay: immunoSEQ multiplex PCR; the TCRdb copy retains only in-frame clones and omits some. The sample yields 100,000 or so clones, approximately 88% seen once. The germline V and J ends were trimmed by 1 base and 5 bases, with 11 bases remaining between them. Looked up from germline, CDR1 is SEHNR and CDR2 is FQNEAQ (reference sequence). The CDR3 extends over 14 amino acids. Source material: blood. The sequence derives from a person between 18 and 75 years old in good health. The chain uses TRBV7-9 and TRBJ1-1; no clear D. CDR3 sequence (DNA): TGTGCCAGCAGCTTAGTTACCTTGGGGACTGAAGCTTTCTTT. This encodes CASSLVTLGTEAFF.